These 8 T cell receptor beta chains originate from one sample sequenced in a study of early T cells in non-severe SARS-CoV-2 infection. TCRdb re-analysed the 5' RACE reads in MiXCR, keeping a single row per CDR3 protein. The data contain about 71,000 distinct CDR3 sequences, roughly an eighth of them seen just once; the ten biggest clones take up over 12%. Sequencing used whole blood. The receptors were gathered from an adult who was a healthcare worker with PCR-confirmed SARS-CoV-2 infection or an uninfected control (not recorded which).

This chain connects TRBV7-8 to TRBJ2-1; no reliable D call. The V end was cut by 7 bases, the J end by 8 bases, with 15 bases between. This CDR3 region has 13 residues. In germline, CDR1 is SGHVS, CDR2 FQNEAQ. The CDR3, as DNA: TGTGCCAGCACGATCCGGGCCGCCGATGAGCAGTTCTTC. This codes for CASTIRAADEQFF. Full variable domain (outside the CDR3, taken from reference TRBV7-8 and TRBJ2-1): GAGVSQSPRYKVAKRGQDVALRCDPISGHVSLFWYQQALGQGPEFLTYFQNEAQLDKSGLPSDRFFAERPEGSVSTLKIQRTQQEDSAVYLCASTIRAADEQFFGPGTRLTVL.

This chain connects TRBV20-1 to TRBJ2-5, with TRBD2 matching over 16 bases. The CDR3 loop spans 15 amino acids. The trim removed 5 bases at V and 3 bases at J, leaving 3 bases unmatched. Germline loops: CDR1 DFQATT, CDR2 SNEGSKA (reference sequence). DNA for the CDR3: TGCAGTGCTCCGGGACTAGCGGGGGGGAAAGAGACCCAGTACTTC. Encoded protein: CSAPGLAGGKETQYF.

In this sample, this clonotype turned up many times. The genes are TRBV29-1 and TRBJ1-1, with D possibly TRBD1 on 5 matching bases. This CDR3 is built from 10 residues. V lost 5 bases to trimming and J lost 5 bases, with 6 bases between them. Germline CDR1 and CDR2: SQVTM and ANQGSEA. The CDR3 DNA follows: TGCAGCGTTTCAGGGACTGAAGCTTTCTTT. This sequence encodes CSVSGTEAFF.

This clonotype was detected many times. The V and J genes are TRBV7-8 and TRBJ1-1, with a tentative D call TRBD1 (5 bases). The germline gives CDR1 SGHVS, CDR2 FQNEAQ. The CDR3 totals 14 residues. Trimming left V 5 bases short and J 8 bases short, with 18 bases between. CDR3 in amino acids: CASSITGTLGEAFF. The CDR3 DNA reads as TGTGCCAGCAGCATTACCGGGACTCTGGGAGAAGCTTTCTTT.

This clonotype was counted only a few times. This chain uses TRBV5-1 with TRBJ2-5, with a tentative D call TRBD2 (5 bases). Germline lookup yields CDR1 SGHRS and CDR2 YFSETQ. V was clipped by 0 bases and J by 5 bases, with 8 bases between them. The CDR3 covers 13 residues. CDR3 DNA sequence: TGCGCCAGCAGCTTGGCAGGCGGGGAGACCCAGTACTTC. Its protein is CASSLAGGETQYF.

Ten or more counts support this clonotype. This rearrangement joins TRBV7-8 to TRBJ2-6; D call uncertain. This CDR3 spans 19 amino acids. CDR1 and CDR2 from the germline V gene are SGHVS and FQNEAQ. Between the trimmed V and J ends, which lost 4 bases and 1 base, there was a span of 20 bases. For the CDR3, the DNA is TGTGCCAGCAGCTACATCGTGGGCACCGACGGGTCTGGGGCCAACGTCCTGACTTTC. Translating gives CASSYIVGTDGSGANVLTF.

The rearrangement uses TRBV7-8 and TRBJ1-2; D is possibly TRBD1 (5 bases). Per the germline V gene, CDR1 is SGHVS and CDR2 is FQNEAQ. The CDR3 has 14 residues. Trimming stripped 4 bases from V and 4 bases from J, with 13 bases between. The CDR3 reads CASSSQQVSYGYTF. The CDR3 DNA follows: TGTGCCAGCAGCTCCCAACAGGTCTCCTATGGCTACACCTTC.

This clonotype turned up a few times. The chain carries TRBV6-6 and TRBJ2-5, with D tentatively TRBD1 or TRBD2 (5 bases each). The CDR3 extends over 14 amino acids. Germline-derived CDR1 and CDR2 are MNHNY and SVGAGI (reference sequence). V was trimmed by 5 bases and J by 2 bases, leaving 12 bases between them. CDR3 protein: CASSPERTQETQYF. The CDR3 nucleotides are TGTGCCAGCAGTCCGGAGCGGACACAAGAGACCCAGTACTTC.